These T cell receptor beta chains were read from a single sample in a study of spatial heterogeneity in lung cancer. TCRdb analysed the 5' RACE reads with MiXCR anew, one entry per CDR3 protein. This table holds 5,000 to 6,000 distinct CDR3 sequences, roughly 15% found once. The sequencing used lung tumor tissue, collected at surgery. All receptors come from a male donor with early-stage non-small cell lung cancer. Each CDR3 is given with its conserved first and last residue. A D gene is named only where the DNA matches it firmly. Size is stated for part of the rows, as once, few or many counts, or as a class when the clone is expanded.

len | j_gene | v_gene | d_gene | abundance | CDR3nt | CDR3aa
11 | TRBJ2-4 | TRBV6-6 | - | large | TGTGCCAGCAGTTACGACTATTTTCAGTACTTC | CASSYDYFQYF
14 | TRBJ2-2 | TRBV12-3/TRBV12-4 | - | medium-sized | TGTGCCAGCAGTGGGACCCAAGGCCCCGGGGAGCTGTTTTTT | CASSGTQGPGELFF
19 | TRBJ1-3 | TRBV24-1 | TRBD1 | medium-sized | TGTGCCACCAGTGACCTTTGTCCCGGGACAGGGGGAGCTGGAAACACCATATATTTT | CATSDLCPGTGGAGNTIYF
15 | TRBJ2-1 | TRBV5-1 | - | medium-sized | TGCGCCAGCAGCTTGGTGGGAGGGGGAAACAATGAGCAGTTCTTC | CASSLVGGGNNEQFF
15 | TRBJ2-7 | TRBV28 | TRBD2 | medium-sized | TGTGCCAGCAGTTTGGGGGGACTAGCGGCCTACGAGCAGTACTTC | CASSLGGLAAYEQYF
17 | TRBJ2-1 | TRBV6-2/TRBV6-3 | - | medium-sized | TGTGCCAGCAGTCGGCTAGCCAGGACGGGGGACCACAATGAGCAGTTCTTC | CASSRLARTGDHNEQFF
12 | TRBJ1-1 | TRBV29-1 | TRBD1 | medium-sized | TGCAGCGGGACAGGGGTAGGTTCTGAAGCTTTCTTT | CSGTGVGSEAFF
19 | TRBJ2-6 | TRBV7-9 | TRBD1 | medium-sized | TGTGCCACCACTCCTTATTGGGGACAGTTAGTCTCTGGGGCCAACGTCCTGACTTTC | CATTPYWGQLVSGANVLTF
14 | TRBJ2-6 | TRBV30 | - | - | TGTGCCTGGAGTAGAGACTCTGGGGCCAACGTCCTGACTTTC | CAWSRDSGANVLTF
12 | TRBJ2-3 | TRBV5-1 | - | medium-sized | TGCGCCAGCACCAGCTACACAGATACGCAGTATTTT | CASTSYTDTQYF
14 | TRBJ2-7 | TRBV9 | - | medium-sized | TGTGCCAGCAGCGTAGGAACAGGGACCTACGAGCAGTACTTC | CASSVGTGTYEQYF
15 | TRBJ2-7 | TRBV7-2 | TRBD1 | few | TGTGCCAGCAGCTCGGAAGGGACAGGGATTTTCGAGCAGTACTTC | CASSSEGTGIFEQYF
15 | TRBJ2-5 | TRBV24-1 | - | medium-sized | TGTGCCACCAGTGATTTGCTCCGGAAATGGGAGACCCAGTACTTC | CATSDLLRKWETQYF
13 | TRBJ1-2 | TRBV20-1 | - | medium-sized | TGCAGTGCTAGAGAAAGGCCCTACGCCGGCTACACCTTC | CSARERPYAGYTF
10 | TRBJ1-1 | TRBV12-3/TRBV12-4 | - | medium-sized | TGTGCCAGCAGTTTAGATAGGGCTTTCTTT | CASSLDRAFF
16 | TRBJ2-5 | TRBV7-9 | - | few | TGTGCCAGCAGCTTAGGGGCAGGGGCGACGCAAGAGACCCAGTACTTC | CASSLGAGATQETQYF
15 | TRBJ2-7 | TRBV28 | TRBD1 | medium-sized | TGTGCCAGCAGTTGGGGGACAGGGGAGACCTACGAGCAGTACTTC | CASSWGTGETYEQYF
17 | TRBJ2-3 | TRBV24-1 | - | medium-sized | TGTGCCACCAGTGACTCGTCGGACCCCGAGGGCACAGATACGCAGTATTTT | CATSDSSDPEGTDTQYF
17 | TRBJ2-2 | TRBV7-9 | - | - | TGTGCCAGCAGCTTAGCTGATCTCACAGGAGCCGCCGGGGAGCTGTTTTTT | CASSLADLTGAAGELFF
15 | TRBJ2-5 | TRBV20-1 | - | medium-sized | TGCAGTGCTCGCCGGGACGGAGGCTTCCAAGAGACCCAGTACTTC | CSARRDGGFQETQYF
14 | TRBJ2-2 | TRBV7-9 | - | many | TGTGCCAGCAGCTCACAGGGGAACACCGGGGAGCTGTTTTTT | CASSSQGNTGELFF
16 | TRBJ1-2 | TRBV10-3 | TRBD1 | medium-sized | TGTGCCATCAGTGAGACGAGGACAGGGGCCTCTAATGGCTACACCTTC | CAISETRTGASNGYTF
14 | TRBJ2-7 | TRBV7-2 | - | medium-sized | TGTGCCAGCAGCTTAGATACCCGCTCCTACGAGCAGTACTTC | CASSLDTRSYEQYF
16 | TRBJ2-1 | TRBV24-1 | TRBD1 | - | TGTGCCACCAGTGGCGTGACAGGGTATCTATACAATGAGCAGTTCTTC | CATSGVTGYLYNEQFF
13 | TRBJ2-4 | TRBV11-2 | TRBD1 | medium-sized | TGTGCCAGCAGCACCCGGACAGGGGCCATTCAGTACTTC | CASSTRTGAIQYF
14 | TRBJ1-6 | TRBV27 | TRBD1 | few | TGTGCCAGCAGAAGTGGGACAGGTTATTCACCCCTCCACTTT | CASRSGTGYSPLHF
13 | TRBJ2-5 | TRBV25-1 | - | - | TGTGCCACCCAGTCGACATCGGGGGAGACCCAGTACTTC | CATQSTSGETQYF
18 | TRBJ2-1 | TRBV11-2 | - | medium-sized | TGTGCCAGCAGCTTAACTTCTACCAGGGGACTTAACAACAATGAGCAGTTCTTC | CASSLTSTRGLNNNEQFF
12 | TRBJ2-7 | TRBV2 | - | - | TGTGCCAGCAAGCAACAGATCTACGAGCAGTACTTC | CASKQQIYEQYF
15 | TRBJ2-7 | TRBV15 | TRBD1 | few | TGTGCCACCAGCAGAGACCCAGGGGGCGCGTACGAGCAGTACTTC | CATSRDPGGAYEQYF
13 | TRBJ2-5 | TRBV7-8 | - | medium-sized | TGTGCCAGCAGCCCTCGTGGAAGAGAGACCCAGTACTTC | CASSPRGRETQYF
11 | TRBJ2-7 | TRBV3-1 | - | few | TGTGCCAGCAGCTTCAACTACGAGCAGTACTTC | CASSFNYEQYF
19 | TRBJ2-5 | TRBV15 | TRBD2 | many | TGTGCCACCAGCAGAGATCGACTAGCGGGCATGACCCTAGGCGAGACCCAGTACTTC | CATSRDRLAGMTLGETQYF
12 | TRBJ1-2 | TRBV7-9 | - | - | TGTGCCAGCAGTTTAAACCGCTATGGCTACACCTTC | CASSLNRYGYTF
17 | TRBJ1-4 | TRBV5-8 | TRBD1 | medium-sized | TGTGCCAGCAGCTTGTCCCGGGACAGTGGAACTAATGAAAAACTGTTTTTT | CASSLSRDSGTNEKLFF
12 | TRBJ1-2 | TRBV6-1 | - | medium-sized | TGTGCCAGCAGTGAAAGTTCCTATGGCTACACCTTC | CASSESSYGYTF
14 | TRBJ2-7 | TRBV6-5 | TRBD2 | many | TGTGCCAGCAGGGGTCTAGCGGGGATCCACGAGCAGTACTTC | CASRGLAGIHEQYF
16 | TRBJ1-2 | TRBV21-1 | - | medium-sized | TGTGCCAGCAGCAAAAGACGGGACAAGGGGGGCTATGGCTACACCTTC | CASSKRRDKGGYGYTF
15 | TRBJ2-7 | TRBV7-6 | - | medium-sized | TGTGCCAGCAGCCAGACGGACACCGGGACTGACGAGCAGTACTTC | CASSQTDTGTDEQYF
17 | TRBJ2-1 | TRBV7-9 | TRBD2 | - | TGTGCCAAAAAGCCTCTCTCTAGCGGGAGCTCCTACAATGAGCAGTTCTTC | CAKKPLSSGSSYNEQFF
15 | TRBJ2-7 | TRBV28 | TRBD1 | medium-sized | TGTGCCAGCAGTCCCCCCGGGACAGGGATACACGAGCAGTACTTC | CASSPPGTGIHEQYF
14 | TRBJ2-7 | TRBV20-1 | TRBD1 | - | TGCAGTGCTAGATCGGACAGGCCTACCTACGAGCAGTACTTC | CSARSDRPTYEQYF
13 | TRBJ2-2 | TRBV24-1 | TRBD1 | few | TGTGCCACCAGTGAGAGGGGGCCCGGGGAGCTGTTTTTT | CATSERGPGELFF
13 | TRBJ2-5 | TRBV27 | - | medium-sized | TGTGCCAGCAGTCAAGGCCGGTTGGAGACCCAGTACTTC | CASSQGRLETQYF
14 | TRBJ2-7 | TRBV12-3/TRBV12-4 | - | medium-sized | TGTGCCAGCAGTTCCTTGACTGGGCCCTACGAGCAGTACTTC | CASSSLTGPYEQYF
13 | TRBJ2-7 | TRBV14 | - | - | TGTGCCAGCAGCCAGGCTATGGACGGGGAGCAGTACTTC | CASSQAMDGEQYF
13 | TRBJ1-2 | TRBV6-5 | - | few | TGTGCCAGCAGTCCAGCCGGATCCTATGGCTACACCTTC | CASSPAGSYGYTF
14 | TRBJ2-1 | TRBV27 | TRBD1 | medium-sized | TGTGCCAGCAGTTTAAGACAGGGGTACAATGAGCAGTTCTTC | CASSLRQGYNEQFF
12 | TRBJ2-5 | TRBV28 | - | medium-sized | TGTGCCAGCGGGAGGCCACAAGAGACCCAGTACTTC | CASGRPQETQYF
14 | TRBJ2-2 | TRBV9 | - | many | TGTGCCAGCAGCGTAGACAGGGACACCGGGGAGCTGTTTTTT | CASSVDRDTGELFF
12 | TRBJ1-5 | TRBV5-6 | - | medium-sized | TGTGCCAGCAGCCAATACCGACAGCCCCAGCATTTT | CASSQYRQPQHF